The source of this TCR beta chain is a study of blood T cell repertoires in COVID-19. Study in general: PBMCs, B-cell-depleted T cells, or T cells were the source of the cDNA or gDNA that made up the material.

Which cohort a participant joined came from the clinical history participants gave. Two negative PCRs, clearance, or symptom resolution had been documented for recovered Cohort 3 donors. Trimming took 4 bases from V and 10 from J; bases not matched to a gene: 5. The CDR3 consists of 11 residues. The V gene's germline CDR1 is GTSNPN and CDR2 SVGIG (reference sequence). Original handling: From reference gene primer amplification, estimates of nucleated cell counts were derived. Here immunoSEQ multiplex PCR was the method, and the copy in TCRdb shows in-frame clones only, minus some. V, J and clone size are those of that table, while D and trimming were read from the DNA. Of more than 250,000 clones in the sample, 80% to 90% were seen once.

The source material was PBMCs or T cells enriched from blood (not recorded which). This rearrangement joins TRBV30 to TRBJ1-1; 8 bases line up with TRBD1. This TCR was recovered from a man aged 25 to 40 who had recovered from COVID-19. CDR3 loop: CAWNQGAGAFF. The DNA of the CDR3 is TGTGCCTGGAATCAGGGGGCGGGAGCTTTCTTT.